One sample yielded the 25 T cell receptor beta chains listed below, sequenced in a study of cytomegalovirus exposure and HLA in healthy donors. Primers included in the PCR were 60 Vbeta and 13 Jbeta primers. Generated by immunoSEQ multiplex PCR, the TCRdb table keeps only in-frame clones and is missing some. The data show some 120,000 clones, over 75% seen once. Sequenced input: PBMCs. Receptors were obtained from a man aged 50-59 years in good health and CMV-seronegative.

The CDR3 protein is CASSLPSGRRDEQYF. CDR3 bases: TGTGCCAGCAGCTTGCCTAGCGGGAGAAGAGACGAGCAGTACTTC. V and J are TRBV7-9 and TRBJ2-7; TRBD2 matches at 10 bases. Germline V gene data show CDR1 as SEHNR and CDR2 as FQNEAQ (reference sequence). With V trimmed by 3 bases and J by 5 bases, 7 bases remained unmatched. CDR3 size: 15 residues. Variable domain in full (rest from reference TRBV7-9 and TRBJ2-7): DTGVSQNPRHKITKRGQNVTFRCDPISEHNRLYWYRQTLGQGPEFLTYFQNEAQLEKSRLLSDRFSAERPKGSFSTLEIQRTEQGDSAMYLCASSLPSGRRDEQYFGPGTRLTVT.

This clone was picked up a small number of times. V and J are TRBV7-2 and TRBJ2-2; TRBD1 matches 7 bases. Trimming removed 4 bases from V and 0 bases from J; junction bases left unmatched: 5. CDR3 length equals 16 residues. Germline CDR1 reads SGHTA; CDR2 reads FQGNSA. Here the CDR3 reads CASSSGQITNTGELFF. The CDR3 bases are TGTGCCAGCAGCTCGGGACAGATAACGAACACCGGGGAGCTGTTTTTT.

This chain joins TRBV2 and TRBJ2-7, with D possibly TRBD2 on 6 matching bases. This CDR3 contains 14 residues. Germline lookup yields CDR1 SNHLY and CDR2 FYNNEI. The V end was cut by 6 bases, the J end by 3 bases, with 15 bases between. Written as DNA, the CDR3 is TGTGCCAGCAGGCCTGGACTAACTCTCTACGAGCAGTACTTC. Its protein is CASRPGLTLYEQYF.

This clone appeared a single time. V gene TRBV11-2 combines with J gene TRBJ2-7, with TRBD2 identical over 9 bases. CDR1 and CDR2 from the germline V gene are SGHAT and FQNNGV. V dropped 5 bases and J dropped 6; count of bases not matched to a gene: 8. The CDR3 is 14 amino acids. Here the CDR3 reads CASSELAGGCEQYF. The DNA for the CDR3 is TGTGCCAGCAGCGAACTAGCGGGCGGGTGCGAGCAGTACTTC.

The rearrangement joins TRBV5-1 to TRBJ2-2; 9 positions agree with TRBD1. V gave up 4 bases and J gave up 5 bases; unmatched junction bases: 6. Germline-derived CDR1 and CDR2 are SGHRS and YFSETQ. The length of the CDR3 is 15 residues. As DNA, the CDR3 is TGCGCCAGCAGCCCCCGGACAGGGGAAACCGGGGAGCTGTTTTTT. It is translated as CASSPRTGETGELFF.

This chain uses TRBV27 with TRBJ2-7, with 12 bases lining up with TRBD2. The CDR3 totals 15 residues. Trimming at V came to 6 bases and at J to 4 bases, leaving 7 bases not matched to a gene. Germline V gene lookup returns CDR1 MNHEY and CDR2 SMNVEV (reference sequence). The CDR3 bases are TGTGCCAGCAGACTGACTAGCGGGAGAATTTACGAGCAGTACTTC. Translating it yields CASRLTSGRIYEQYF.

The V gene is TRBV5-1, the J gene TRBJ2-5; D is uncertain. Germline CDR1 and CDR2: SGHRS and YFSETQ. V lost 0 bases to trimming and J lost 2 bases, with 8 bases between them. This CDR3 has 14 residues. The CDR3: CASSLGLPQETQYF. CDR3 DNA sequence: TGCGCCAGCAGCTTGGGGCTCCCTCAAGAGACCCAGTACTTC.

The V and J genes are TRBV10-2 and TRBJ2-5; D perhaps matches TRBD2 (6 bases). Deletions cut 3 bases from V and 5 bases from J, with 13 bases between. The CDR3 runs to 14 residues. Germline V gene data show CDR1 as WSHSY and CDR2 as SAAADI. CDR3: CASSDFSSVETQYF. The DNA for the CDR3 is TGCGCCAGCAGTGACTTCTCTAGCGTCGAGACCCAGTACTTC.

The chain carries TRBV12-5 and TRBJ2-1; 7 bases fit TRBD2. This CDR3 is built from 14 residues. V gave up 6 bases and J gave up 0 bases; unmatched junction bases: 2. Per germline, CDR1 LGHNT and CDR2 FRNRAP. The CDR3 reads CASGPGGSYNEQFF. CDR3 DNA: TGTGCTAGTGGCCCGGGAGGCTCCTACAATGAGCAGTTCTTC.

This clone was seen more than once but under ten times. This chain joins TRBV5-1 and TRBJ2-3, with 7 bases aligning to TRBD2. The germline V gene has CDR1 SGHRS and CDR2 YFSETQ. CDR3 length: 16 residues. V gave up 2 bases and J gave up 2 bases; unmatched junction bases: 8. The DNA of the CDR3 is TGCGCCAGCAGCTTTGGTTTTGGGGGGGACACAGATACGCAGTATTTT. The encoded protein is CASSFGFGGDTDTQYF.

The V call is TRBV6-5, the J call TRBJ2-1, with 12 bases matching TRBD2. Germline V gene data show CDR1 as MNHEY and CDR2 as SVGAGI. The ends lost 4 bases at V and 9 bases at J; junction bases unmatched: 7. The CDR3 is made up of 15 amino acids. This CDR3 reads CASSFRTSGTTEQFF. CDR3 coding DNA: TGTGCCAGCAGTTTTCGGACTAGCGGGACTACTGAGCAGTTCTTC.

The chain carries TRBV27 and TRBJ2-5; the match to TRBD1 covers 10 bases. Germline V lookup: CDR1 MNHEY, CDR2 SMNVEV (reference sequence). Trimming removed 5 bases from V and 5 bases from J; junction bases left unmatched: 8. This CDR3 region has 15 residues. CDR3 coding DNA: TGTGCCAGCAGTGATATGACAGGGGGCAGGGAGACCCAGTACTTC. Protein product: CASSDMTGGRETQYF.

This clone was detected only once. J is TRBJ2-5 and V is TRBV2; TRBD2 matches 10 bases. The CDR3 totals 13 residues. Looked up from germline, CDR1 is SNHLY and CDR2 is FYNNEI. The V gene end was trimmed by 4 bases and the J gene end by 7 bases; junction bases not matched to a gene: 3. Here the CDR3 DNA reads TGTGCCAGCAGTGGGACTAGCGGCTGGACCCAGTACTTC. This gives the protein CASSGTSGWTQYF. Filled out from reference TRBV2 and TRBJ2-5, the complete variable domain reads EPEVTQTPSHQVTQMGQEVILRCVPISNHLYFYWYRQILGQKVEFLVSFYNNEISEKSEIFDDQFSVERPDGSNFTLKIRSTKLEDSAMYFCASSGTSGWTQYFGPGTRLLVL.

A few counts support this clone. The chain links TRBV29-1 to TRBJ2-2; D unresolved. V lost 6 bases and J lost 7, with 12 bases in between. The CDR3 runs to 12 residues. CDR1 and CDR2 from the germline V gene are SQVTM and ANQGSEA. CDR3 region: CSVTNSGGELFF. The CDR3 DNA sequence: TGCAGCGTCACCAATTCGGGCGGGGAGCTGTTTTTT.

Concerning this clone itself: The sample holds other DNA sequences that translate to the same CDR3. In DNA, the CDR3 is TGTGCCATCAGTGTGACGGGACACTCTACCCGGGGTGAAAAACTGTTTTTT. This codes for CAISVTGHSTRGEKLFF. The chain recombines TRBV10-3 with TRBJ1-4; weak D call: TRBD1 (6 bases). The germline V gene has CDR1 ENHRY and CDR2 SYGVKD. V was shortened by 4 bases and J by 7 bases, with 22 bases between the two germline ends. The CDR3 is 17 amino acids.

The J gene is TRBJ1-2, the V gene TRBV7-9; D ambiguous. V was cut by 5 bases and J by 3 bases, with 13 bases left in between. CDR1 is SEHNR and CDR2 is FQNEAQ in the germline V gene (reference sequence). The CDR3 runs to 14 residues. The CDR3 sequence: CASSRSSRDYGYTF. DNA for the CDR3: TGTGCCAGCAGCCGATCGTCACGCGACTATGGCTACACCTTC.

The V and J genes are TRBV2 and TRBJ1-4; D call uncertain. CDR1 and CDR2 (germline): SNHLY, FYNNEI. Trimming cost V 6 bases and J 3 bases, with 11 bases left between them. The CDR3 contains 14 residues. The CDR3 sequence is CASSLPPPNEKLFF. The CDR3 bases are TGTGCCAGCAGCCTACCGCCCCCTAATGAAAAACTGTTTTTT.

Worth noting for this clone: A junction end diverges from the germline sequence, so it may reflect a read error. This chain uses TRBV5-4 with TRBJ2-1, with D perhaps matching TRBD2 (6 bases). Germline CDR1 is SGHNT and CDR2 is YYREEE (reference sequence). The CDR3 is 14 residues long. CDR3 amino acids: CASSGTSRSNEQLF. The DNA for the CDR3 is TGCGCCAGCAGCGGAACTAGCAGAAGCAATGAGCAGCTCTTC.

The chain combines TRBV7-8 with TRBJ1-4; 12 nucleotides line up with TRBD1. The ends lost 5 bases at V and 5 bases at J; junction bases unmatched: 9. CDR1 is SGHVS and CDR2 is FQNEAQ in the germline V gene. The CDR3 runs to 17 residues. CDR3 bases: TGTGCCAGCAGCCCTCGGGACAGGGGGCTTGCGAATGAAAAACTGTTTTTT. It encodes CASSPRDRGLANEKLFF.

This rearrangement joins TRBV7-9 to TRBJ2-1; 9 bases match TRBD2. Losses at the gene ends were 3 bases for V and 9 bases for J; bases not matched to a gene: 9. The CDR3 length is 15 residues. Looked up from germline, CDR1 is SEHNR and CDR2 is FQNEAQ (reference sequence). CDR3 DNA sequence: TGTGCCAGCAGCTTGGGGCGGGAGGGCCGGGGTGAGCAGTTCTTC. Protein sequence: CASSLGREGRGEQFF.

The gene calls are TRBV5-1 and TRBJ2-1, with D possibly being TRBD1 (5 bases). CDR3 length: 15 amino acids. V lost 1 base to trimming and J lost 9 bases, with 17 bases between them. CDR1 is SGHRS, CDR2 YFSETQ, per germline. The CDR3 sequence is CASSLYTGQAVEQFF. CDR3 in DNA: TGCGCCAGCAGCTTGTATACAGGCCAAGCAGTTGAGCAGTTCTTC.

The CDR3 sequence: CASSIVTSGLTDTQYF. Here the CDR3 DNA reads TGTGCCAGTAGTATAGTGACTAGCGGGCTCACAGATACGCAGTATTTT. This chain connects TRBV19 to TRBJ2-3; 10 bases map to TRBD2. CDR3 size: 16 residues. V lost 1 base to trimming and J lost 2 bases; unmatched junction nucleotides: 3. CDR1 and CDR2 (germline): LNHDA, SQIVND (reference sequence). Using reference TRBV19 and TRBJ2-3 for the parts outside the CDR3, the full variable domain is DGGITQSPKYLFRKEGQNVTLSCEQNLNHDAMYWYRQDPGQGLRLIYYSQIVNDFQKGDIAEGYSVSREKKESFPLTVTSAQKNPTAFYLCASSIVTSGLTDTQYFGPGTRLTVL.

The sample holds a few counts of this clone. The chain recombines TRBV5-4 with TRBJ2-1; 10 bases line up with TRBD2. The junction had 14 bases not matched to a gene; V was cut back by 4 bases and J by 10 bases. CDR1 SGHNT and CDR2 YYREEE come from the germline V gene (reference sequence). CDR3 length: 16 residues. The CDR3 loop reads CASSSGQDALAGEQFF. The CDR3 nucleotides are TGTGCCAGCAGCAGTGGACAGGACGCACTAGCGGGAGAGCAGTTCTTC.

The genes are TRBV7-9 and TRBJ2-7, with 9 bases matching TRBD1. Germline values: CDR1 SEHNR, CDR2 FQNEAQ (reference sequence). J lost 4 bases, V lost 0 bases, and 7 bases had no gene match. The CDR3 has 16 residues. Here the CDR3 DNA reads TGTGCCAGCAGCTTAGCTGGGGGACAGGGAGAATACGAGCAGTACTTC. This gives the protein CASSLAGGQGEYEQYF.

The V and J genes are TRBV5-6 and TRBJ2-1; 9 bases are shared with TRBD2. Germline lookup yields CDR1 SGHDT and CDR2 YYEEEE. V shed 5 bases and J 3 bases; nucleotides not matched to a gene: 9. The CDR3 covers 16 residues. The CDR3: CASSQTGTSHYNEQFF. Written as DNA, the CDR3 is TGTGCCAGCAGTCAAACCGGGACTAGCCACTACAATGAGCAGTTCTTC.